This record concerns one TCR beta chain sequence. The sample comes from a study of CD8 T cells in Susac syndrome. A quantity of roughly 0.5 to 1 ug RNA underwent reverse transcription using random hexamers. MiXCR was run by TCRdb on the immunoSEQ multiplex PCR reads, yielding one entry per CDR3 protein. The sample yields about 82,000 distinct CDR3 sequences, around 96% seen once. Sequenced material: CD8+ T cells from PBMCs. The receptor's source is a human donor with Susac syndrome.

For the CDR3, the DNA is TGCGCCAGCAGCCGAGGAATCACTAGCGGCCAAGAGACCCAGTACTTC. Translated, it gives CASSRGITSGQETQYF. V gene TRBV4-1 combines with J gene TRBJ2-5; 8 positions agree with TRBD2. CDR3 length equals 16 residues. After removal of 4 bases from V and 1 base from J, the junction contained 8 bases not matched to a gene. The V gene's germline CDR1 is MGHRA and CDR2 YSYEKL.